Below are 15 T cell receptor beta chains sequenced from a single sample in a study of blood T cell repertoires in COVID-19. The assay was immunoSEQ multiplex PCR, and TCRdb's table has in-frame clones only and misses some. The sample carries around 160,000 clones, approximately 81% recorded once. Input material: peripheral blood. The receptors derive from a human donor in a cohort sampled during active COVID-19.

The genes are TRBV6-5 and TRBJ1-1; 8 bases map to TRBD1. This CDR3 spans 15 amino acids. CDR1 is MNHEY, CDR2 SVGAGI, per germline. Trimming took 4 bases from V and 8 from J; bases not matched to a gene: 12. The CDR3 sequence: CASSSLGQATTEAFF. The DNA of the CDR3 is TGTGCCAGCAGTTCCCTGGGACAGGCGACCACCGAAGCTTTCTTT.

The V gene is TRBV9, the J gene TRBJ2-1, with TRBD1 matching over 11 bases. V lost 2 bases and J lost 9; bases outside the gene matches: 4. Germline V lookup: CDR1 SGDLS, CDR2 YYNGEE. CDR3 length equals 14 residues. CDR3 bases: TGTGCCAGCAGCGTCGGGACAGGGGGTAGTGAGCAGTTCTTC. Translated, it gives CASSVGTGGSEQFF.

The CDR3 reads CASLDSSYNSPLHF. The CDR3 DNA sequence: TGTGCCAGTCTCGACAGCTCCTATAATTCACCCCTCCACTTT. The rearrangement joins TRBV19 to TRBJ1-6; possible D gene TRBD1, 5 bases. Trimming removed 8 bases from V and 0 bases from J, with 8 bases in between. CDR1 is LNHDA, CDR2 SQIVND, per germline (reference sequence). The CDR3 runs 14 residues. The entire variable domain, with the rest obtained from reference TRBV19 and TRBJ1-6, is as follows: DGGITQSPKYLFRKEGQNVTLSCEQNLNHDAMYWYRQDPGQGLRLIYYSQIVNDFQKGDIAEGYSVSREKKESFPLTVTSAQKNPTAFYLCASLDSSYNSPLHFGNGTRLTVT.

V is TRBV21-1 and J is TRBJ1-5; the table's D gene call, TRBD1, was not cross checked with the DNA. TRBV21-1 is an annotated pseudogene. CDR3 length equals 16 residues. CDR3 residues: CASTQGDRRLNQPQHF. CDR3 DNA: TGTGCCAGCACCCAAGGGGACAGAAGACTTAATCAGCCCCAGCATTTT.

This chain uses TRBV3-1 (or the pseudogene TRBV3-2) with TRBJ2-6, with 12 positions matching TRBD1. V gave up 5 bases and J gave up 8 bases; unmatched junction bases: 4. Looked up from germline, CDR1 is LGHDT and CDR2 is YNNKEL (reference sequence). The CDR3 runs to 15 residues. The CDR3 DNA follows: TGTGCCAGCAGCTTCCGGGACAGGGGGCCCAACGTCCTGACTTTC. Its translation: CASSFRDRGPNVLTF.

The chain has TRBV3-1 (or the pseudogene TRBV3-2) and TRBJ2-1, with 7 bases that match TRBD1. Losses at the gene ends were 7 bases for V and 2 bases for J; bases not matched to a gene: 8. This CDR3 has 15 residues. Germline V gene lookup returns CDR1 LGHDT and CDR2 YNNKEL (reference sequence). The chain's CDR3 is CASTSGGTPYNEQFF. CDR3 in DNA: TGTGCCAGCACCTCAGGGGGAACCCCCTACAATGAGCAGTTCTTC.

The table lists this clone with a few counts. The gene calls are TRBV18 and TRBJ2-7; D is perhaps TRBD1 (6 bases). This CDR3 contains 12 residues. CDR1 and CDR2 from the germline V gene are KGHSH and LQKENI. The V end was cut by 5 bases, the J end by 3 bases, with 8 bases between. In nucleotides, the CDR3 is TGTGCCAGCTCAGAACAGGGCTACGAGCAGTACTTC. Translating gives CASSEQGYEQYF.

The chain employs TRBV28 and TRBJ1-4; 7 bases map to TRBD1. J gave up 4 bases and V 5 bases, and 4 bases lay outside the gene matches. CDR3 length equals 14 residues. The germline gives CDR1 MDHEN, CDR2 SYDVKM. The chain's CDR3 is CASSKTGLNEKLFF. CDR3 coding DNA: TGTGCCAGCAGTAAGACAGGGCTTAATGAAAAACTGTTTTTT. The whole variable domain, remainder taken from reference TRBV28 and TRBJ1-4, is DVKVTQSSRYLVKRTGEKVFLECVQDMDHENMFWYRQDPGLGLRLIYFSYDVKMKEKGDIPEGYSVSREKKERFSLILESASTNQTSMYLCASSKTGLNEKLFFGSGTQLSVL.

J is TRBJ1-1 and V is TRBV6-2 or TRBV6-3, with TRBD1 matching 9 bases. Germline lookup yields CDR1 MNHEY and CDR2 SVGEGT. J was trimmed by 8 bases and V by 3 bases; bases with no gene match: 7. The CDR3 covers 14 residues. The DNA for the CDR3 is TGTGCCAGCAGTTATGGGGCGGGGACAGGGGAAGCTTTCTTT. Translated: CASSYGAGTGEAFF.

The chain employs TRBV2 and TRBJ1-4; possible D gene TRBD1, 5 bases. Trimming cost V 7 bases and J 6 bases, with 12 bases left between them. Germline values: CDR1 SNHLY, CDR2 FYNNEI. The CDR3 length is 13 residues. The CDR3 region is CASIPDMHEKLFF. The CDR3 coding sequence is TGTGCCAGCATCCCGGACATGCATGAAAAACTGTTTTTT.

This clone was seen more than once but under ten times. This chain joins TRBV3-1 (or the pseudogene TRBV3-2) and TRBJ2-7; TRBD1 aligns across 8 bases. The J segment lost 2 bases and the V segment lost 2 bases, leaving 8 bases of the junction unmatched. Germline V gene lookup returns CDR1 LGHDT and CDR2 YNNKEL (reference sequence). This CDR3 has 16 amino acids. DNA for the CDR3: TGTGCCAGCAGCCAACTCCGGACAGGGCCTACCTACGAGCAGTACTTC. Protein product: CASSQLRTGPTYEQYF.

The CDR3 bases are TGTGCCAGCAGGAGAAGCGGGGATGCCTACAATGAGCAGTTCTTC. Amino acid sequence: CASRRSGDAYNEQFF. The chain couples TRBV7-2 to TRBJ2-1, with 7 positions matching TRBD2. Unmatched junction bases numbered 7, after V lost 6 bases and J lost 2 bases. CDR1 and CDR2 (germline): SGHTA, FQGNSA. CDR3 length equals 15 residues.

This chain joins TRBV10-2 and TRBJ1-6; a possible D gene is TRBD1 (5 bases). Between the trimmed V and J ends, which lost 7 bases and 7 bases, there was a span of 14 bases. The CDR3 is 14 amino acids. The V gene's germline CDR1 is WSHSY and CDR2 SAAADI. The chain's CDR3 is CASNPRGINSPLHF. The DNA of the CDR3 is TGCGCCAGCAACCCAAGGGGTATCAATTCACCCCTCCACTTT.

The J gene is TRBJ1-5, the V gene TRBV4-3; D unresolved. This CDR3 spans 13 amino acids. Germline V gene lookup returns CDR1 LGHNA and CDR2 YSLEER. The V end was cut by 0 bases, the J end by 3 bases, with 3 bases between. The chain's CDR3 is CASSQDVNQPQHF. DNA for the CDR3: TGCGCCAGCAGCCAAGACGTCAATCAGCCCCAGCATTTT.

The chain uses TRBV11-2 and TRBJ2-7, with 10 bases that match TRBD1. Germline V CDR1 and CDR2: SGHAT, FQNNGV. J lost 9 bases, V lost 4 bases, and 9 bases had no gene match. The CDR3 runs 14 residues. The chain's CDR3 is CASSSGTGVRRQYF. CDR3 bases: TGTGCCAGCAGCTCAGGGACAGGGGTTCGTAGGCAGTACTTC. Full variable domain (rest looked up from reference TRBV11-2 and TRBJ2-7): EAGVAQSPRYKIIEKRQSVAFWCNPISGHATLYWYQQILGQGPKLLIQFQNNGVVDDSQLPKDRFSAERLKGVDSTLKIQPAKLEDSAVYLCASSSGTGVRRQYFGPGTRLTVT.